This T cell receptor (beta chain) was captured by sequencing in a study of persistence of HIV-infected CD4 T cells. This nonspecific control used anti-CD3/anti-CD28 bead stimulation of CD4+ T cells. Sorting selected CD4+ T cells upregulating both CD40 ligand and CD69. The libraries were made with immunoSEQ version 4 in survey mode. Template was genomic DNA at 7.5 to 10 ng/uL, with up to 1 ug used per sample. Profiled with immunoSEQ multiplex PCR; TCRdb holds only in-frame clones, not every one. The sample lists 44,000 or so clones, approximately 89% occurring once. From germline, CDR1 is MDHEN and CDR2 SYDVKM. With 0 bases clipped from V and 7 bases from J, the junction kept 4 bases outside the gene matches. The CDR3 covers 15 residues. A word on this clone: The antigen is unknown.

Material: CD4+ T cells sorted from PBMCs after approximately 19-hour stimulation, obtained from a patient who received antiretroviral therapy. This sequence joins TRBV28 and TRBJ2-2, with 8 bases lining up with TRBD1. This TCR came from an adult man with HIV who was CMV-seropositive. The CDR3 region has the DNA TGTGCCAGCAGTTTATGGAGGACAGGGAGCGGGGAGCTGTTTTTT. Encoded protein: CASSLWRTGSGELFF.